There are a few counts of the clone carrying this T cell receptor (beta chain). The data are from a study of blood T cells in healthy people across ages. V lost 2 bases to trimming and J lost 7 bases, with 9 bases between them. The germline V gene has CDR1 MNHEY and CDR2 SMNVEV (reference sequence). The CDR3 spans 12 residues. The study drew donors from healthy Caucasian individuals in Russia aged roughly 6 to 95. Staff drew roughly 10 milliliters of peripheral blood from each donor. Primed by a sample-barcoded 5' primer and a J-beta primer mix, a second PCR proceeded for about 7 to 12 cycles. TCRdb fed the 5' RACE reads into MiXCR, producing one record per CDR3 protein. Of hundreds of thousands of distinct CDR3 sequences listed, more than 50% are singletons.

The receptor was derived from a man aged 35 to 55 in good health. The chain has TRBV27 and TRBJ2-7; possible D gene TRBD2, 6 bases. Sequencing input: blood. CDR3 sequence reads: CASSLEGREQYF. For the CDR3, the DNA is TGTGCCAGCAGTTTAGAGGGGAGGGAGCAGTACTTC.